The 12 T cell receptor beta chains below were found in one sample sequenced in a study of tumor-infiltrating lymphocytes in primary liver carcinoma. The study co-extracted DNA and RNA from approximately 20-30 mg of unsorted bulk tissue. With a constant-region primer, TCR beta cDNA was made from approximately 500 ng of total RNA. ARM-PCR was slightly modified, and three nested multiplex PCR rounds with it gave rise to the TCR beta libraries. The opening two PCR rounds, around 9 cycles each, paired TRBV1-TRBV30 forward primers with a C-beta reverse primer. TCRdb reprocessed the multiplex PCR reads via MiXCR and lists one record per CDR3 protein. This sample has some 38,000 distinct CDR3 sequences; approximately 73% occur once, and the top ten carry 16%. The sequenced sample consisted of liver tumor tissue from sampling region 4. Subset specified: tumor region T4, right-lateral pole. These receptors all stem from a man in his forties with primary liver carcinoma and hepatitis B virus infection.

This clonotype is classed as medium-sized. This chain uses TRBV5-4 with TRBJ2-7; TRBD2 matches 9 bases. The germline V gene has CDR1 SGHNT and CDR2 YYREEE (reference sequence). This CDR3 spans 15 amino acids. Trimming took 3 bases from V and 1 from J; bases not matched to a gene: 5. The CDR3 nucleotides are TGTGCCAGCAGCTCGACTAGCGGATTTTCCTACGAGCAGTACTTC. It codes for CASSSTSGFSYEQYF.

Notes on this clonotype: This is likely a read error, given that the CDR3 carries no conserved phenylalanine or tryptophan at its end. The rearrangement links TRBV5-1 to TRBJ2-3; 10 bases are shared with TRBD2. Germline values: CDR1 SGHRS, CDR2 YFSETQ. J gave up 2 bases and V 5 bases, and 8 bases lay outside the gene matches. CDR3 length equals 16 residues. The CDR3 DNA sequence: TGCGCCAGCAGGGAGTCTAGCGGGAGTTCCACAGATACGCAGTATCTC. Translation: CASRESSGSSTDTQYL.

The J gene is TRBJ2-7, the V gene TRBV29-1, with 8 bases lining up with TRBD1. The CDR3 is 16 amino acids. The germline gives CDR1 SQVTM, CDR2 ANQGSEA. CDR3 amino acids: CNAMTYGTGTPYEQYF. As DNA, the CDR3 is TGCAACGCCATGACATATGGGACAGGCACTCCCTACGAGCAGTACTTC.

This clonotype counts as medium-sized (0.01 to 0.1%). The V call is TRBV4-2, the J call TRBJ2-3, with 8 bases fitting TRBD2. The junction had 10 bases not matched to a gene; V was cut back by 0 bases and J by 8 bases. Germline CDR1 reads LGHNA; CDR2 reads YNFKEQ. This CDR3 contains 16 residues. The CDR3 sequence is CASSQDLGTRGGTQYF. The CDR3 DNA reads as TGTGCCAGCAGCCAAGATTTGGGGACTAGGGGCGGTACGCAGTATTTT.

Points on this clonotype: The conserved closing phenylalanine or tryptophan is absent in this CDR3, likely reflecting a read error. The chain couples TRBV10-2 to TRBJ2-3; 11 bases fit TRBD2. The CDR3 has 16 residues. Germline V gene data show CDR1 as WSHSY and CDR2 as SAAADI. For the CDR3, the DNA is TGCTCTAGCAGTGAGGGGACTAGCGGCCGCACAGATACGCAGTATCTT. It translates to CSSSEGTSGRTDTQYL.

This clonotype was seen only a few times. This CDR3 is missing its conserved last phenylalanine or tryptophan, likely due to a read error. In DNA form, the CDR3 reads TGTGCCACTCGGACTAGCTTGACAGATAGGCAGTATTCT. Translating gives CATRTSLTDRQYS. The genes are TRBV10-3 and TRBJ2-3; 8 bases match TRBD2. CDR1 is ENHRY, CDR2 SYGVKD, per germline. This CDR3 is built from 13 residues.

In its sample, this clonotype was seen many times. The rearrangement links TRBV5-1 to TRBJ2-1, with 11 bases matching TRBD2. CDR3 length: 14 residues. V gave up 7 bases and J gave up 8 bases; unmatched junction bases: 8. CDR1 and CDR2 (germline): SGHRS, YFSETQ. This CDR3 reads CASSLLAGGYEQFF. CDR3 coding DNA: TGCGCCAGCTCTCTTCTAGCGGGAGGTTATGAGCAGTTCTTC.

On this clonotype itself: The junction departs from germline at one end; a sequencing error may be responsible. The V gene is TRBV4-1, the J gene TRBJ2-6; 8 bases match TRBD1. Germline lookup yields CDR1 MGHRA and CDR2 YSYEKL. The CDR3 extends over 17 amino acids. CDR3 loop: CASNQEGQESGANVLTF. CDR3 in DNA: TGCGCCAGCAACCAAGAGGGACAGGAGTCTGGGGCCAACGTCCTAACTTTC.

For this clonotype: The CDR3 carries no conserved terminal phenylalanine or tryptophan, so it likely arises from a read error. The chain joins TRBV6-2 or TRBV6-3 to TRBJ1-5, with unresolved D. CDR3 size: 16 residues. From germline, CDR1 is MNHEY and CDR2 SVGEGT. The CDR3 spells CASRYSGRGINQPQHL. CDR3 coding DNA: TGTGCCAGCAGATACTCTGGCCGTGGGATCAATCAGCCCCAGCATTTA.

A remark on this clonotype: A clone one base away is much larger, so this may be a read error. The V gene is TRBV2, the J gene TRBJ2-2; TRBD1 is a possible D gene (6 bases). The CDR3 spans 12 residues. CDR1 and CDR2 (germline): SNHLY, FYNNEI. With 6 bases removed from V and 6 bases from J, the gap between germline ends came to 8 bases. CDR3 amino acids: CASRGGSGELFF. The CDR3 DNA sequence: TGTGCCAGCAGAGGGGGTTCCGGGGAGCTGTTTTTT.

This clonotype was seen ten or more times. This sequence may be a read error, since a much larger clone differs from it by one base. The V gene is TRBV21-1, the J gene TRBJ2-3; the D call in the table, TRBD1, was not verified against the DNA. TRBV21-1 is listed as a pseudogene. The CDR3 is 18 residues long. CDR3 nucleotide sequence: TGTGCCAGCAGCAGAGGACAGGGGGCGCGGGACCACAAAGATACGCAGTATTTT. It is translated as CASSRGQGARDHKDTQYF.

On this clonotype itself: The junction departs from the called germline gene at one end, perhaps through a read error. V is TRBV11-2 and J is TRBJ2-7; no clear D. The CDR3 totals 14 residues. Germline values: CDR1 SGHAT, CDR2 FQNNGV. The DNA of the CDR3 is TGTGCCAGCAGCTCTAACATGAATTCCTACGAGCATTACTTC. Its protein is CASSSNMNSYEHYF.